The 11 T cell receptor beta chains presented below share a single source sample, sequenced in a study of blood T cell repertoires in COVID-19. Method: immunoSEQ multiplex PCR; TCRdb's copy keeps in-frame clones and lacks some. Counted here are roughly 420,000 clones, approximately 87% occurring once; the ten biggest clones make up 0.97%. Material: PBMCs or T cells enriched from blood (not recorded which). The receptors were gathered from a woman in her 30s with acute COVID-19.

The V and J genes are TRBV30 and TRBJ1-1; tentatively, D is TRBD1 (6 bases). Between the trimmed V and J ends, which lost 7 bases and 3 bases, there was a span of 21 bases. Germline CDR1 and CDR2: GTSNPN and SVGIG (reference sequence). The CDR3 length is 15 residues. The CDR3 DNA reads TGTGCCTACTCCGCCCCCACAGGGACCCACACTGAAGCTTTCTTT. Its protein is CAYSAPTGTHTEAFF.

V and J are TRBV7-2 and TRBJ1-3, with D perhaps matching TRBD1 (5 bases). Per the germline V gene, CDR1 is SGHTA and CDR2 is FQGNSA. Trimming removed 5 bases at V and 0 bases at J, with 14 bases between. The CDR3 contains 16 residues. The DNA of the CDR3 is TGTGCCAGCAGCCACCTTACAGGTCCCTCTGGAAACACCATATATTTT. Its protein product is CASSHLTGPSGNTIYF.

The chain joins TRBV30 to TRBJ2-3, with 10 bases aligning to TRBD2. Germline CDR1 and CDR2: GTSNPN and SVGIG (reference sequence). The junction had 4 bases not matched to a gene; V was cut back by 7 bases and J by 3 bases. The CDR3 runs to 13 residues. CDR3 bases: TGTGCCTTCGAGCGGGGGGGGACAGATACGCAGTATTTT. Its protein is CAFERGGTDTQYF. The full variable domain, rest sourced from reference TRBV30 and TRBJ2-3, is SQTIHQWPATLVQPVGSPLSLECTVEGTSNPNLYWYRQAAGRGLQLLFYSVGIGQISSEVPQNLSASRPQDRQFILSSKKLLLSDSGFYLCAFERGGTDTQYFGPGTRLTVL.

The rearrangement joins TRBV5-1 to TRBJ2-1; D remains ambiguous. CDR3 length: 14 amino acids. V was trimmed by 4 bases and J by 6 bases, leaving 14 bases between them. CDR1 and CDR2 (germline): SGHRS, YFSETQ. For the CDR3, the DNA is TGCGCCAGCAGCGAGTCCCCGAAAATCAATGAGCAGTTCTTC. Translation gives CASSESPKINEQFF.

This clone was found once. The chain has TRBV15 and TRBJ1-3; D is ambiguous. V was shortened by 0 bases and J by 4 bases, with 10 bases between the two germline ends. The CDR3 spans 15 residues. Germline CDR1 is LNHNV and CDR2 is YYDKDF (reference sequence). The DNA of the CDR3 is TGTGCCACCAGCAGAGATGACCCGGGGGGAAACACCATATATTTT. Encoded protein: CATSRDDPGGNTIYF.

V usage is TRBV24-1 and J usage is TRBJ1-5; the match to TRBD1 covers 7 bases. CDR1 is KGHDR and CDR2 is SFDVKD in the germline V gene. This CDR3 spans 15 amino acids. V shed 3 bases and J 3 bases; nucleotides not matched to a gene: 4. CDR3 bases: TGTGCCACCAGTGATCGGACAGGTTCCAATCAGCCCCAGCATTTT. Protein product: CATSDRTGSNQPQHF.

This chain connects TRBV4-3 to TRBJ2-4, with a possible D match to TRBD2 (5 bases). Looked up from germline, CDR1 is LGHNA and CDR2 is YSLEER. The V gene lost 1 base and the J gene lost 1 base, with 20 bases spanning the gap. CDR3 length equals 19 residues. The CDR3 region has the DNA TGCGCCAGCAGCCAAGTGACGGGAACAGCCGACCCCGCCAAAAACATTCAGTACTTC. The encoded protein is CASSQVTGTADPAKNIQYF.

The CDR3 sequence is CAIRPGQESYEQYF. CDR3 DNA sequence: TGTGCCATCAGACCGGGACAGGAATCCTACGAGCAGTACTTC. The V call is TRBV10-3, the J call TRBJ2-7; 8 bases align to TRBD1. The trim removed 6 bases at V and 1 base at J, leaving 5 bases unmatched. The CDR3 is 14 amino acids. From germline, CDR1 is ENHRY and CDR2 SYGVKD.

This chain connects TRBV6-5 to TRBJ2-7; the D is unclear. The CDR3 sequence is 13 residues long. Germline lookup yields CDR1 MNHEY and CDR2 SVGAGI. V was pared by 4 bases and J by 0 bases, with 7 bases between. The CDR3 sequence is CASSSPGSYEQYF. The CDR3 nucleotides are TGTGCCAGCAGTTCCCCGGGCTCCTACGAGCAGTACTTC.

Points on this clone: Distinct nucleotide sequences in the sample also encode this CDR3. The chain uses TRBV2 and TRBJ1-5; D not resolved. The germline V gene encodes CDR1 SNHLY and CDR2 FYNNEI. This CDR3 is 14 amino acids long. Trimming took off 1 base at V and 1 base at J, with 5 bases between the two ends. The CDR3 nucleotides read TGTGCCAGCAGTGAAGGGCAGAGCAATCAGCCCCAGCATTTT. Translation: CASSEGQSNQPQHF. Full variable domain (missing parts from reference TRBV2 and TRBJ1-5): EPEVTQTPSHQVTQMGQEVILRCVPISNHLYFYWYRQILGQKVEFLVSFYNNEISEKSEIFDDQFSVERPDGSNFTLKIRSTKLEDSAMYFCASSEGQSNQPQHFGDGTRLSIL.

This chain joins TRBV7-2 and TRBJ2-5, with 7 bases identical to TRBD1. Germline CDR1 is SGHTA and CDR2 is FQGNSA. The CDR3 sequence is 15 residues long. Losses at the gene ends were 1 base for V and 5 bases for J; bases not matched to a gene: 7. CDR3 region: CASSLDGNRGETQYF. CDR3 in DNA: TGTGCCAGCAGCTTAGACGGGAACAGGGGTGAGACCCAGTACTTC.